This note documents a single T cell receptor (beta chain) sequence. The antigen is unknown. This specimen belongs to a study of blood T cells in healthy people across ages. Points from the study as a whole: Naive T cell percentage strongly correlated with TCR beta diversity.

Then a second PCR, running about 7 to 11 cycles, was carried out with a sample-barcoded 5' primer and a J-beta primer mix. Each cDNA molecule received a tag from a template-switch adaptor that had 12 random nucleotides. The yield of each sample was at least 3 million CDR3-containing paired-end reads. MiXCR was run by TCRdb on the 5' RACE reads, yielding one entry per CDR3 protein. The sample contains 800,000 to 950,000 distinct CDR3 sequences, around 36% of which appear only once. This CDR3 region has 14 residues. The germline gives CDR1 DFQATT, CDR2 SNEGSKA (reference sequence). The germline V and J ends were trimmed by 6 bases and 1 base, with 15 bases remaining between them. Per-sample yields of isolated PBMCs were at least 7 million.

The material sequenced was blood. The origin of this receptor is a man aged 18-30 years in good health. V gene TRBV20-1 combines with J gene TRBJ1-1, with D possibly matching TRBD1 (6 bases). The CDR3 reads CSAHRGQPNTEAFF. The CDR3 bases are TGCAGTGCCCACCGGGGGCAGCCGAACACTGAAGCTTTCTTT.